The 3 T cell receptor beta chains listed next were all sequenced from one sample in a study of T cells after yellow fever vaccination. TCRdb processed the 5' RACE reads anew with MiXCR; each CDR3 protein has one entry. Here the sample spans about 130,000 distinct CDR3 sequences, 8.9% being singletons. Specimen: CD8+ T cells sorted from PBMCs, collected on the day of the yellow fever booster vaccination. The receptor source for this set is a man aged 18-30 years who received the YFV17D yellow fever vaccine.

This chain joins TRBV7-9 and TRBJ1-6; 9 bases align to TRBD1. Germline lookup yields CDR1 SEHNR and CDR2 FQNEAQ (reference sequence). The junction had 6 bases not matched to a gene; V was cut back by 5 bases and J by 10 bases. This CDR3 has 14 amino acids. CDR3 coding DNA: TGTGCCAGCAGCACACAGGGGGCAGGGTCACCCCTCCACTTT. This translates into CASSTQGAGSPLHF.

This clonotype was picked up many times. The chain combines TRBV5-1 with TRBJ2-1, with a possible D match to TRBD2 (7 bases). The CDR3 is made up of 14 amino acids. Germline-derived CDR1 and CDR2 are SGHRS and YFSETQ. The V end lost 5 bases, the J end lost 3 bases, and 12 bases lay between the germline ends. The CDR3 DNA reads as TGCGCCAGCAGTTCGGGGGGCGGCTACAATGAGCAGTTCTTC. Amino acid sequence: CASSSGGGYNEQFF.

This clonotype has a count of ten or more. The CDR3 sequence: CASSRTVNTEAFF. DNA of the CDR3: TGTGCCAGCAGCCGGACCGTGAACACTGAAGCTTTCTTT. The chain employs TRBV12-3 or TRBV12-4 and TRBJ1-1; D remains unclear. The CDR3 runs to 13 residues. The V gene lost 6 bases and the J gene lost 0 bases, with 8 bases spanning the gap.